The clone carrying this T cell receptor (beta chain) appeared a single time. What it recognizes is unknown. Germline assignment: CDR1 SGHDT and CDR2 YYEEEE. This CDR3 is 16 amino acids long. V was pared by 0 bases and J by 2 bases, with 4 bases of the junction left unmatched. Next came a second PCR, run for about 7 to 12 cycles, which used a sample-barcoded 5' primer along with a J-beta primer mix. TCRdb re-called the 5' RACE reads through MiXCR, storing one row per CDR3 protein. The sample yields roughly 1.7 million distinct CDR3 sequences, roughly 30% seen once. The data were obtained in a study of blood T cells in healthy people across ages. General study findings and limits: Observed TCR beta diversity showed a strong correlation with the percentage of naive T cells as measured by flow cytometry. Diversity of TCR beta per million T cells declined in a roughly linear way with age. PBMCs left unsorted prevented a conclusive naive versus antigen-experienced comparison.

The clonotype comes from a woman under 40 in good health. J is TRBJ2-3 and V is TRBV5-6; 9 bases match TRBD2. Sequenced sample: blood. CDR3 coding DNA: TGTGCCAGCAGCTTGGAGCTAGCGGGGTACACAGATACGCAGTATTTT. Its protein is CASSLELAGYTDTQYF.